This T cell receptor beta chain was captured in a study of blood T cells in healthy people across ages. Per the germline V gene, CDR1 is SGHTA and CDR2 is FQGNSA. The CDR3 extends over 15 amino acids. The V segment lost 4 bases and the J segment 11 bases; nucleotides outside the gene matches: 16. Combining a sample-barcoded 5' primer with a J-beta primer mix, a second PCR ran for about 7 to 11 cycles. A template-switch adaptor that had 12 random nucleotides put a tag on each cDNA molecule. TCRdb ran MiXCR on the 5' RACE reads and lists one entry per CDR3 protein. The sample lists hundreds of thousands of distinct CDR3 sequences; around 32% were seen once. With respect to this clonotype: A read error is possible here, since a much larger clone lies one base away.

This sequence joins TRBV7-2 and TRBJ2-5, with 7 bases matching TRBD2. This receptor was obtained from a woman older than 75 in good health. The sample comprised blood. This CDR3 reads CASSSRLAGWNEQYF. CDR3 DNA sequence: TGTGCCAGCAGCTCAAGACTAGCAGGATGGAATGAGCAGTACTTC.